The 17 T cell receptor beta chains below come from one sample, sequenced in a study of OX40 agonist ivuxolimab in advanced cancers. The assay was immunoSEQ multiplex PCR, and TCRdb's table has in-frame clones only and misses some. The profile shows fewer than 85,000 clones, 75% to 90% of them singletons. This specimen was CD4+ or CD8+ T cells sorted from blood, taken in a trial of the OX40 agonist ivuxolimab. These receptors originate from an adult with an advanced solid tumor such as melanoma, head and neck, liver or kidney cancer.

The rearrangement joins TRBV6-5 to TRBJ1-1; D perhaps matches TRBD1 (5 bases). The CDR3 is made up of 15 amino acids. The V gene lost 4 bases and the J gene lost 0 bases, with 12 bases spanning the gap. Germline assignment: CDR1 MNHEY and CDR2 SVGAGI. The DNA of the CDR3 is TGTGCCAGCAGTTTCGACGGGACTCTGAACACTGAAGCTTTCTTT. As protein: CASSFDGTLNTEAFF.

V is TRBV18 and J is TRBJ2-2; the D call may be TRBD1 or TRBD2 (5 bases each). Between the trimmed V and J ends, which lost 1 base and 4 bases, there was a span of 13 bases. Germline CDR1 and CDR2: KGHSH and LQKENI. There are 16 residues in the CDR3. The CDR3 reads CASSPLQGRSTGELFF. CDR3 sequence (DNA): TGTGCCAGCTCACCACTTCAGGGACGGAGCACCGGGGAGCTGTTTTTT.

The chain carries TRBV7-9 and TRBJ2-1, with 7 positions matching TRBD1. V shed 5 bases, J shed 9 bases, and the junction held 13 bases outside the gene matches. This CDR3 is built from 15 residues. The germline V gene encodes CDR1 SEHNR and CDR2 FQNEAQ (reference sequence). The CDR3 region has the DNA TGTGCCAGCAGCGGGGACAGCCACTGGAGACCTGAGCAGTTCTTC. Encoded protein: CASSGDSHWRPEQFF.

The genes are TRBV7-9 and TRBJ2-7; 7 bases align to TRBD2. CDR1 and CDR2 from the germline V gene are SEHNR and FQNEAQ (reference sequence). The CDR3 runs to 16 residues. After removal of 1 base from V and 2 bases from J, the junction contained 8 bases not matched to a gene. The chain's CDR3 is CASSLGGGEAAYEQYF. The CDR3 DNA sequence: TGTGCCAGCAGCTTAGGCGGGGGTGAGGCGGCCTACGAGCAGTACTTC.

This clone appeared once. The chain links TRBV5-1 to TRBJ1-6; D call uncertain. Trimming removed 1 base at V and 8 bases at J, with 10 bases between. The CDR3 has 14 amino acids. Germline lookup yields CDR1 SGHRS and CDR2 YFSETQ. The CDR3 DNA reads TGCGCCAGCAGCTTGACAGCGACGGATTCACCCCTCCACTTT. As protein: CASSLTATDSPLHF.

The genes are TRBV30 and TRBJ2-7, with D perhaps matching TRBD1 (5 bases). V was cut by 2 bases and J by 6 bases, with 17 bases left in between. Germline V gene data show CDR1 as GTSNPN and CDR2 as SVGIG (reference sequence). CDR3 length equals 14 residues. CDR3: CAWSRSLRASEQYF. CDR3 nucleotide sequence: TGTGCCTGGAGTAGATCCCTCAGGGCCAGCGAGCAGTACTTC.

This clone has a handful of counts. The chain joins TRBV11-2 to TRBJ2-2, with 7 nucleotides matching TRBD1. Trimming took 1 base from V and 1 from J; bases not matched to a gene: 3. This CDR3 has 16 amino acids. Looked up from germline, CDR1 is SGHAT and CDR2 is FQNNGV. CDR3 sequence: CASSLGQGVNTGELFF. CDR3 coding DNA: TGTGCCAGCAGCTTAGGGCAGGGGGTGAACACCGGGGAGCTGTTTTTT.

This clone was counted between two and nine times. V and J are TRBV20-1 and TRBJ2-7; the D is unclear. Deletions cut 5 bases from V and 0 bases from J, with 5 bases between. Looked up from germline, CDR1 is DFQATT and CDR2 is SNEGSKA (reference sequence). This CDR3 contains 11 residues. CDR3 sequence reads: CSASSSYEQYF. The CDR3 DNA reads as TGCAGTGCTTCGAGCTCCTACGAGCAGTACTTC.

The chain is built from TRBV11-2 and TRBJ1-2, with 7 bases matching TRBD1. The CDR3 has 13 amino acids. Germline lookup yields CDR1 SGHAT and CDR2 FQNNGV. The trim removed 1 base at V and 5 bases at J, leaving 1 base unmatched. CDR3 bases: TGTGCCAGCAGCTTAGTACAGGGGTATGGCTACACCTTC. Translated: CASSLVQGYGYTF.

The V and J genes are TRBV7-2 and TRBJ2-7; D ambiguous. Looked up from germline, CDR1 is SGHTA and CDR2 is FQGNSA. The CDR3 length is 15 residues. Trimming took off 0 bases at V and 3 bases at J, with 12 bases between the two ends. As DNA, the CDR3 is TGTGCCAGCAGCTTAGCGGCCAGCGAATACTACGAGCAGTACTTC. Its protein product is CASSLAASEYYEQYF.

This clone was observed a handful of times. The J gene is TRBJ1-4, the V gene TRBV7-8; D possibly corresponds to TRBD1 (5 bases). From germline, CDR1 is SGHVS and CDR2 FQNEAQ. Trimming stripped 2 bases from V and 8 bases from J, with 6 bases between. This CDR3 region has 12 residues. For the CDR3, the DNA is TGTGCCAGCAGCTTACGGGGGGAAAAACTGTTTTTT. This translates into CASSLRGEKLFF. Looking up the rest from reference TRBV7-8 and TRBJ1-4 gives the full variable domain: GAGVSQSPRYKVAKRGQDVALRCDPISGHVSLFWYQQALGQGPEFLTYFQNEAQLDKSGLPSDRFFAERPEGSVSTLKIQRTQQEDSAVYLCASSLRGEKLFFGSGTQLSVL.

The chain uses TRBV5-1 and TRBJ2-5, with D perhaps TRBD1 or TRBD2 (5 bases each). Germline loops: CDR1 SGHRS, CDR2 YFSETQ. V was trimmed by 3 bases and J by 1 base, leaving 10 bases between them. The CDR3 runs 14 residues. This CDR3 is CASSSGTAQETQYF. For the CDR3, the DNA is TGCGCCAGCAGCTCAGGGACCGCCCAAGAGACCCAGTACTTC. The whole variable domain, remainder taken from reference TRBV5-1 and TRBJ2-5, is KAGVTQTPRYLIKTRGQQVTLSCSPISGHRSVSWYQQTPGQGLQFLFEYFSETQRNKGNFPGRFSGRQFSNSRSEMNVSTLELGDSALYLCASSSGTAQETQYFGPGTRLLVL.

This chain connects TRBV6-5 to TRBJ1-6, with no clear D. Trimming took off 4 bases at V and 6 bases at J, with 10 bases between the two ends. Germline V gives CDR1 MNHEY, CDR2 SVGAGI. The CDR3 extends over 14 amino acids. CDR3 DNA sequence: TGTGCCAGCAGTTTCCGCAGCTCTAATTCACCCCTCCACTTT. Translating gives CASSFRSSNSPLHF.

The chain has TRBV5-1 and TRBJ2-5; TRBD2 is a possible D gene (6 bases). This CDR3 contains 15 residues. V was shortened by 0 bases and J by 5 bases, with 14 bases between the two germline ends. Germline CDR1 and CDR2: SGHRS and YFSETQ. The CDR3 DNA sequence: TGCGCCAGCAGCTTGGAACCACGTGGGGGGGAGACCCAGTACTTC. Translating gives CASSLEPRGGETQYF.

The rearrangement links TRBV7-3 to TRBJ2-1, with TRBD2 matching 9 bases. CDR1 is SGHTA, CDR2 FQGTGA, per germline. V lost 5 bases and J lost 8; bases outside the gene matches: 10. This CDR3 has 15 residues. The CDR3 is CASSRTGTSSDEQFF. Here the CDR3 DNA reads TGTGCCAGCAGCAGGACCGGGACTAGCTCTGATGAGCAGTTCTTC. Variable domain in full (rest from reference TRBV7-3 and TRBJ2-1): GAGVSQTPSNKVTEKGKYVELRCDPISGHTALYWYRQSLGQGPEFLIYFQGTGAADDSGLPNDRFFAVRPEGSVSTLKIQRTERGDSAVYLCASSRTGTSSDEQFFGPGTRLTVL.

The chain couples TRBV15 to TRBJ2-7, with D uncertain. The CDR3 has 16 residues. Germline V gene sequence: CDR1 LNHNV, CDR2 YYDKDF (reference sequence). The germline V and J ends were trimmed by 0 bases and 0 bases, with 12 bases remaining between them. The CDR3 DNA is TGTGCCACCAGCAGAGATTTAATGGGAAGCTCCTACGAGCAGTACTTC. Translation: CATSRDLMGSSYEQYF.

The V and J genes are TRBV11-2 and TRBJ1-6; 9 bases map to TRBD1. After removal of 5 bases from V and 7 bases from J, the junction contained 6 bases not matched to a gene. CDR3 length: 15 residues. Germline assignment: CDR1 SGHAT and CDR2 FQNNGV. In DNA, the CDR3 is TGTGCCAGCAGCCCCCTCGGGACAGGGAATTCACCCCTCCACTTT. Its translation: CASSPLGTGNSPLHF.